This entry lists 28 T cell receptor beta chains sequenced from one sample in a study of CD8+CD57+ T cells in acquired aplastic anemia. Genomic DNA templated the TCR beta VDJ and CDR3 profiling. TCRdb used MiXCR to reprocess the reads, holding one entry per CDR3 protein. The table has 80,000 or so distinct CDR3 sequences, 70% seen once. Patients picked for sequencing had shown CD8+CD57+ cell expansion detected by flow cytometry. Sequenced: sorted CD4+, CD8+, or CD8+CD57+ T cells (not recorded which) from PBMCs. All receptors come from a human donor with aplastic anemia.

For the CDR3, the DNA is TGTGCTAGTGGCAGCGTGGGGACAGGGGTCGATGAGCAGTTCTTC. It encodes CASGSVGTGVDEQFF. The chain couples TRBV12-5 to TRBJ2-1, with 10 bases lining up with TRBD1. This CDR3 region has 15 residues. CDR1 is LGHNT and CDR2 is FRNRAP in the germline V gene. V dropped 6 bases and J dropped 8; count of bases not matched to a gene: 10.

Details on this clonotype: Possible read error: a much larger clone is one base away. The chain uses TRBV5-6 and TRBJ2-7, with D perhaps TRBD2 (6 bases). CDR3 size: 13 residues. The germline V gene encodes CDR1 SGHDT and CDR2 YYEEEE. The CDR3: CASSLGGVNEQHF. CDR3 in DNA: TGTGCCAGCAGCTTGGGCGGGGTGAACGAGCAGCACTTC.

For the CDR3, the DNA is TGTGCCAGCAGTGAAGTTGGCCGAGAGAATGAGCAGTTCTTC. Encoded protein: CASSEVGRENEQFF. The chain employs TRBV2 and TRBJ2-1; D is ambiguous. CDR3 length equals 14 residues. CDR1 and CDR2 from the germline V gene are SNHLY and FYNNEI. Trimming took 1 base from V and 7 from J, leaving 11 bases between them. Full variable domain (outside the CDR3, taken from reference TRBV2 and TRBJ2-1): EPEVTQTPSHQVTQMGQEVILRCVPISNHLYFYWYRQILGQKVEFLVSFYNNEISEKSEIFDDQFSVERPDGSNFTLKIRSTKLEDSAMYFCASSEVGRENEQFFGPGTRLTVL.

The CDR3 region has the DNA TGTGCCAGCAGCCGAGGGACATTCGACGAGCAGTACTTC. This sequence encodes CASSRGTFDEQYF. This chain uses TRBV13 with TRBJ2-7; tentatively, D is TRBD1 (6 bases). The V end lost 5 bases, the J end lost 5 bases, and 13 bases lay between the germline ends. CDR1 is PRHDT, CDR2 FYEKMQ, per germline (reference sequence). This CDR3 spans 13 amino acids. The full variable domain, rest sourced from reference TRBV13 and TRBJ2-7, is AAGVIQSPRHLIKEKRETATLKCYPIPRHDTVYWYQQGPGQDPQFLISFYEKMQSDKGSIPDRFSAQQFSDYHSELNMSSLELGDSALYFCASSRGTFDEQYFGPGTRLTVT.

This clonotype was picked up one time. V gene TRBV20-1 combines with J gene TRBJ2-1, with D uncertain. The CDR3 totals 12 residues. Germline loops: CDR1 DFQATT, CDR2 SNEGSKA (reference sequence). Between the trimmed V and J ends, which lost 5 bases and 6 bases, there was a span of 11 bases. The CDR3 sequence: CSAGLGSNEQFF. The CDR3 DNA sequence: TGCAGTGCTGGTCTAGGGTCCAATGAGCAGTTCTTC.

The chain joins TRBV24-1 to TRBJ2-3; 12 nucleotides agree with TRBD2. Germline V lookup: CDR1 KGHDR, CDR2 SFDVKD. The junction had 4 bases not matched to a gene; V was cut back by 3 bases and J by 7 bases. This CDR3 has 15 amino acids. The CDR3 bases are TGTGCCACCAGTGATCCACTAGCGGGGGGCCATACGCAGTATTTT. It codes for CATSDPLAGGHTQYF.

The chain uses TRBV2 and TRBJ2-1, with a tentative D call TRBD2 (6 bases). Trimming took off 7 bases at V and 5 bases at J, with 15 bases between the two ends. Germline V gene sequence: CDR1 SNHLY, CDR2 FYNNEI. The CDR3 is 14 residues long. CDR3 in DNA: TGTGCCAGCAACTTTGGTAGCGGAAACAATGAGCAGTTCTTC. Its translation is CASNFGSGNNEQFF. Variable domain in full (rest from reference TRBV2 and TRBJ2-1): EPEVTQTPSHQVTQMGQEVILRCVPISNHLYFYWYRQILGQKVEFLVSFYNNEISEKSEIFDDQFSVERPDGSNFTLKIRSTKLEDSAMYFCASNFGSGNNEQFFGPGTRLTVL.

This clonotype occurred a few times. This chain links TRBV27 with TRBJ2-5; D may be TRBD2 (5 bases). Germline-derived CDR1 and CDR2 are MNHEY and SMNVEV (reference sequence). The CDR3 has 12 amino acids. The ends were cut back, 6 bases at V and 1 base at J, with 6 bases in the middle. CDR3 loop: CASRGLQETQYF. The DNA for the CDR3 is TGTGCCAGCAGAGGACTCCAAGAGACCCAGTACTTC.

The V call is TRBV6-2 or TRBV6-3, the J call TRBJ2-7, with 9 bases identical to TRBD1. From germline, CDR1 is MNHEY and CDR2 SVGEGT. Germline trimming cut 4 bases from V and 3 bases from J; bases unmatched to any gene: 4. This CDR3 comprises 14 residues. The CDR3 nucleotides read TGTGCCAGCAGTTCGACAGGGGGGAACTACGAGCAGTACTTC. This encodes CASSSTGGNYEQYF.

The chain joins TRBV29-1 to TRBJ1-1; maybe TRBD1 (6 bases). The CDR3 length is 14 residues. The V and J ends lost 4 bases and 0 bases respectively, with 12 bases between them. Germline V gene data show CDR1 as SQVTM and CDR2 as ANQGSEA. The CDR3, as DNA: TGCAGCGTTGCGGGGGGCGGGTTGAACACTGAAGCTTTCTTT. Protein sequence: CSVAGGGLNTEAFF.

CDR3: CASSNSGQETQYF. The CDR3 DNA follows: TGTGCCAGCTCAAATTCGGGCCAAGAGACCCAGTACTTC. The J gene is TRBJ2-5, the V gene TRBV7-9; D ambiguous. The CDR3 runs 13 residues. Deletions cut 8 bases from V and 1 base from J, with 11 bases between. In germline, CDR1 is SEHNR, CDR2 FQNEAQ (reference sequence).

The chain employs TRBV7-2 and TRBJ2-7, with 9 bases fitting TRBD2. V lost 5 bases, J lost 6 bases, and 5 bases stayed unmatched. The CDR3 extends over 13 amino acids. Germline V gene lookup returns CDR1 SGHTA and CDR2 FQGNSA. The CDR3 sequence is CASSPGLAREQYF. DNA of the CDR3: TGTGCCAGCAGCCCAGGACTAGCGCGCGAGCAGTACTTC.

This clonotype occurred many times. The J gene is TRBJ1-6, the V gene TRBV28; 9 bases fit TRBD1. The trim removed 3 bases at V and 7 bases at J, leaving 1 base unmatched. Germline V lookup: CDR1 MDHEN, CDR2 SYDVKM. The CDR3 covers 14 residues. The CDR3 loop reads CASSFGQGNSPLHF. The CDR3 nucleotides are TGTGCCAGCAGTTTTGGACAGGGGAATTCACCCCTCCACTTT.

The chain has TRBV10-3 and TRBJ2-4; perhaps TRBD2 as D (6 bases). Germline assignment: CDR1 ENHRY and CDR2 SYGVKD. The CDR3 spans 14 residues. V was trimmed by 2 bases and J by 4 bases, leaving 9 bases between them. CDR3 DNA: TGTGCCATCAGTGAGCAACGGGAGAAAAACATTCAGTACTTC. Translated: CAISEQREKNIQYF.

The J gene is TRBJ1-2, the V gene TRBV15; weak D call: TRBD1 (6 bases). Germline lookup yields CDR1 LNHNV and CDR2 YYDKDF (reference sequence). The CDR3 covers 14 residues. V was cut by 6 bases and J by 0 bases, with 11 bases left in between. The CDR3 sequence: CATRSGGSNYGYTF. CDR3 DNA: TGTGCCACCAGGTCGGGGGGCTCTAACTATGGCTACACCTTC.

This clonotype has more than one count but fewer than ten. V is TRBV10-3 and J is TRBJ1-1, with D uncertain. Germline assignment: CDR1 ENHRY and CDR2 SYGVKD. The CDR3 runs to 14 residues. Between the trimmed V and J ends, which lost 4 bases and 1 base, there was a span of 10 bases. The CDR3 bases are TGTGCCATCAGTGGCACTGGAGAGAACACTGAAGCTTTCTTT. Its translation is CAISGTGENTEAFF.

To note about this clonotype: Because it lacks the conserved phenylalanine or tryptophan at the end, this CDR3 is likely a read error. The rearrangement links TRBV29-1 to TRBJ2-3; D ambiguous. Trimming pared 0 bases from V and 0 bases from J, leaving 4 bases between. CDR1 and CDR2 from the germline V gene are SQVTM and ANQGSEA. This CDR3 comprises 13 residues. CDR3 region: CSVEETSTDTQYS. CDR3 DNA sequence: TGCAGCGTTGAAGAAACCAGCACAGATACGCAGTATTCT.

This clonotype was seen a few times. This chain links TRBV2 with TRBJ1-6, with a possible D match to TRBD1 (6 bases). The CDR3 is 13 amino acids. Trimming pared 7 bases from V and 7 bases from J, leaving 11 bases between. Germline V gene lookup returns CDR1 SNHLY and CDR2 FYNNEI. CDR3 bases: TGTGCCAGCAATCGACAGGAGAATTCACCCCTCCACTTT. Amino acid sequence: CASNRQENSPLHF.

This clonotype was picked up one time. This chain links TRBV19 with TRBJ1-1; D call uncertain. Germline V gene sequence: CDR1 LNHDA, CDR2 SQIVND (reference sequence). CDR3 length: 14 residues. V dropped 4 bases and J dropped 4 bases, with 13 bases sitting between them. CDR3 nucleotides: TGTGCCAGTAGTACGCTGGCGGGAAGCACTGAAGCTTTCTTT. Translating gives CASSTLAGSTEAFF.

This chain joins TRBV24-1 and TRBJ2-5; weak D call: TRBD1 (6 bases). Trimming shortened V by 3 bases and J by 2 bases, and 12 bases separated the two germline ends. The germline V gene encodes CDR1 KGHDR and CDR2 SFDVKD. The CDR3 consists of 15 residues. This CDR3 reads CATSDPDSQQETQYF. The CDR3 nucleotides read TGTGCCACCAGTGATCCGGACAGCCAACAAGAGACCCAGTACTTC.

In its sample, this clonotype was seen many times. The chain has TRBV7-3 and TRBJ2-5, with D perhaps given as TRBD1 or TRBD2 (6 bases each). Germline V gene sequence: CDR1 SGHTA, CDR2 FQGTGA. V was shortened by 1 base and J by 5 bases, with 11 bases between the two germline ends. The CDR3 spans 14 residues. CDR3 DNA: TGTGCCAGCAGCTTAAGTGGGGGGCAGGAGACCCAGTACTTC. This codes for CASSLSGGQETQYF.

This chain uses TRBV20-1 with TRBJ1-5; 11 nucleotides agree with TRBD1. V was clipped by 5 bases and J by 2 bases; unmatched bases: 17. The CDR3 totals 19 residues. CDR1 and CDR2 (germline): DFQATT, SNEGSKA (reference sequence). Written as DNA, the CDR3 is TGCAGTGCTCCAGCTCCCGGACAGGGGGCGCGTCGAGGCAATCAGCCCCAGCATTTT. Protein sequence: CSAPAPGQGARRGNQPQHF.

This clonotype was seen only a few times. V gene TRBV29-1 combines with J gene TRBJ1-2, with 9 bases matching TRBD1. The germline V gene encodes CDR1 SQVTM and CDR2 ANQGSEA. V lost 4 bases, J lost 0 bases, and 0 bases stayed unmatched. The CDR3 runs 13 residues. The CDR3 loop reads CSVGQGANYGYTF. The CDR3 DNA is TGCAGCGTTGGACAGGGGGCTAACTATGGCTACACCTTC.

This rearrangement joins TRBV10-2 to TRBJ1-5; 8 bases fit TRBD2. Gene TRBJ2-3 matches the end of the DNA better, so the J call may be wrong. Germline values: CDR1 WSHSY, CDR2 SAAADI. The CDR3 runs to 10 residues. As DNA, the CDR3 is TGCGCCACGGGGGGGGGTACGCAGTATTTT. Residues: CATGGGTQYF.

The CDR3 is CASSRDRDQPQHF. CDR3 coding DNA: TGCGCCAGCAGCCGGGACAGGGATCAGCCCCAGCATTTT. This chain uses TRBV5-1 with TRBJ1-5, with 9 bases that match TRBD1. V dropped 4 bases and J dropped 5; count of bases not matched to a gene: 1. From germline, CDR1 is SGHRS and CDR2 YFSETQ. This CDR3 has 13 residues.

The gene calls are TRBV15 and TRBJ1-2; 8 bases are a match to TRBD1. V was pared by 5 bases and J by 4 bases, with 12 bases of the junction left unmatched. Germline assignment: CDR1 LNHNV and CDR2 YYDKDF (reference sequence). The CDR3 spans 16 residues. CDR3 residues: CATSDSNPTGGYGYTF. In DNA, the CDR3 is TGTGCCACCAGCGACTCGAACCCCACAGGGGGCTATGGCTACACCTTC.

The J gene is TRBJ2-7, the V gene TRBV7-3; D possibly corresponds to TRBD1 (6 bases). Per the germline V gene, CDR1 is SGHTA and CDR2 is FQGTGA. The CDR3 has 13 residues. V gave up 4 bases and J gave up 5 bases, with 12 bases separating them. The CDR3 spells CASSYREGHEQYF. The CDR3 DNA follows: TGTGCCAGCAGCTACAGGGAAGGTCACGAGCAGTACTTC.

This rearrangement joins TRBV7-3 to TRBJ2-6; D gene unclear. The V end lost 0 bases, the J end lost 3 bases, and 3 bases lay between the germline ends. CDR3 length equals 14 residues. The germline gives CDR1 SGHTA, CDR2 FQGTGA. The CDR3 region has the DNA TGTGCCAGCAGCTTAACGCTTGGGGCCAACGTCCTGACTTTC. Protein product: CASSLTLGANVLTF. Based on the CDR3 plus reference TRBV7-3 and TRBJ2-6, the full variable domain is GAGVSQTPSNKVTEKGKYVELRCDPISGHTALYWYRQSLGQGPEFLIYFQGTGAADDSGLPNDRFFAVRPEGSVSTLKIQRTERGDSAVYLCASSLTLGANVLTFGAGSRLTVL.